One and the same sample provided the 21 T cell receptor beta chains below, sequenced in a study of tumor-infiltrating lymphocytes in primary liver carcinoma. The researchers produced TCR beta cDNA from around 0.5 ug total RNA with a constant-region primer. What produced the TCR beta libraries was three nested multiplex PCR rounds using slightly modified ARM-PCR. A C-beta reverse primer and TRBV1-TRBV30 forward primers served in each of the first two PCR rounds, at ten to eleven cycles apiece. TCRdb re-called the multiplex PCR reads through MiXCR, storing one row per CDR3 protein. The data contain tens of thousands of distinct CDR3 sequences, approximately 80% of them singletons. Between roughly 20 and 32 mg of unsorted bulk tissue served as the source from which RNA and DNA were co-extracted. Sequenced input: liver tumor tissue from sampling region 2. Regarding subset: tumor region T2, inferior pole. All receptors come from a woman between 25 and 40 years old with primary liver carcinoma and hepatitis B virus infection.

Remarks on this clonotype: It is likely a read error, because the conserved phenylalanine at the end of the CDR3 is missing. This chain connects TRBV11-2 to TRBJ1-1; D call uncertain. This CDR3 spans 15 amino acids. Germline CDR1 is SGHAT and CDR2 is FQNNGV. The CDR3, as DNA: TGTGCCAGCGGCTTAATAAGAGGGAGGTTAAATGAAGCTTTCTTA. Translated: CASGLIRGRLNEAFL.

As concerns this clonotype: An end of the junction differs from the germline gene, which may be a read error. The J gene is TRBJ2-7, the V gene TRBV7-9, with D unclear. The germline gives CDR1 SEHNR, CDR2 FQNEAQ (reference sequence). The CDR3 consists of 14 residues. The CDR3 protein is CASSLRKGSYEQYF. The CDR3 DNA is TGTGCTAGCAGCTTAAGGAAGGGTTCCTACGAGCAGTACTTC. Full variable domain (outside the CDR3, taken from reference TRBV7-9 and TRBJ2-7): DTGVSQNPRHKITKRGQNVTFRCDPISEHNRLYWYRQTLGQGPEFLTYFQNEAQLEKSRLLSDRFSAERPKGSFSTLEIQRTEQGDSAMYLCASSLRKGSYEQYFGPGTRLTVT.

As regards this clonotype: Germline and junction disagree at one end, which may indicate a read error. The gene calls are TRBV29-1 and TRBJ2-1, with 11 bases aligning to TRBD2. Per the germline V gene, CDR1 is SQVTM and CDR2 is ANQGSEA. This CDR3 spans 18 amino acids. CDR3 DNA sequence: TGCAGCCTTTCAAGACTGGCTGCTCTAGCGGGAGGTGGGAATGAACAGTTCTTC. It yields the protein CSLSRLAALAGGGNEQFF.

In its sample, this clonotype was seen once. The junction departs from germline at one end; a sequencing error may be responsible. The chain is built from TRBV4-3 and TRBJ2-7; 7 positions match TRBD2. Per germline, CDR1 LGHNA and CDR2 YSLEER. This CDR3 is 18 amino acids long. In nucleotides, the CDR3 is TGCCCCAGTAGCCAAGCTGTGACGGGGGGTCACATTAGCTACGAGCAGTGCTTC. Its translation: CPSSQAVTGGHISYEQCF.

Sample share makes this clonotype large. The chain combines TRBV11-2 with TRBJ1-2; no reliable D call. In germline, CDR1 is SGHAT, CDR2 FQNNGV. CDR3 length: 16 amino acids. The V gene lost 5 bases and the J gene lost 4 bases, with 20 bases spanning the gap. DNA for the CDR3: TGTGCCAGCAGCCCACGAGGCGGGGATTGGAGCTATGGCTACACCTTC. Protein: CASSPRGGDWSYGYTF.

Concerning this clonotype itself: An end of the junction does not agree with germline; a read error may underlie this. V and J are TRBV6-5 and TRBJ2-2; D remains ambiguous. CDR3 length: 13 residues. Germline V lookup: CDR1 MNHEY, CDR2 SVGAGI. The CDR3 sequence is CTSKQRRTGELFF. CDR3 sequence (DNA): TGTACCAGCAAGCAGAGACGGACCGGGGAGCTGTTTTTT.

V is TRBV24-1 and J is TRBJ2-1; 7 bases align to TRBD1. The V and J ends lost 2 bases and 16 bases, in that order; junction bases with no gene match: 16. The CDR3 runs 15 residues. Germline V lookup: CDR1 KGHDR, CDR2 SFDVKD. For the CDR3, the DNA is TGTGCCACCAGTGATTCCGGGACAGACCGTTGTGATCAATTCTTC. Translating gives CATSDSGTDRCDQFF.

This clonotype was detected only once. This chain joins TRBV5-4 and TRBJ2-3; TRBD1 might be the D (5 bases). There are 17 residues in the CDR3. The ends were cut back, 4 bases at V and 12 bases at J, with 30 bases in the middle. CDR1 and CDR2 from the germline V gene are SGHNT and YYREEE (reference sequence). The CDR3 region is CASSVEGHPPPTDIQYF. The DNA for the CDR3 is TGTGCCAGCAGCGTGGAAGGACACCCTCCACCCACAGATATACAGTATTTT.

The J gene is TRBJ2-7, the V gene TRBV7-8; D is unclear. Trimming took 4 bases from V and 3 from J, leaving 16 bases between them. Germline V gene data show CDR1 as SGHVS and CDR2 as FQNEAQ. The CDR3 is 15 amino acids. CDR3 sequence reads: CASSYPEQMLYEQYF. The CDR3, as DNA: TGTGCCAGCAGCTACCCGGAACAGATGCTCTACGAGCAGTACTTC.

A note on this clonotype: The CDR3 end shows no conserved phenylalanine or tryptophan, and so a read error is likely. No DNA is shown, since the ends of the CDR3 on it are uncertain; the CDR3 is the one TCRdb lists. The V call is TRBV4-2, the J call TRBJ2-7; the tabulated D call, TRBD1, remains unverified against the DNA. Germline V gene data show CDR1 as LGHNA and CDR2 as YNFKEQ. Inclusive of both ends, the CDR3 amounts to 18 amino acids. Here the CDR3 reads CASSQEHLGQGGPREQNL.

As regards this clonotype: Relative to the germline gene, one junction end is altered; a read error may explain this. The chain carries TRBV4-2 and TRBJ1-1, with D unclear. Germline V gene data show CDR1 as LGHNA and CDR2 as YNFKEQ. This CDR3 has 16 amino acids. The CDR3 DNA follows: TGTGCCAGCAGCCCCGTCGAAGGGAGATGGAACACTGAAGCATTCTTT. Translated, it gives CASSPVEGRWNTEAFF.

A note on this clonotype: One end of the junction does not line up with germline, which may come from a read error. J is TRBJ2-1 and V is TRBV4-1; weak D call: TRBD2 (6 bases). The CDR3 consists of 15 residues. Germline loops: CDR1 MGHRA, CDR2 YSYEKL. The DNA of the CDR3 is TGCGGCAGCAGCCAGGATAGTCTAGCGAGGGATGAGCAGTTCTTC. Its protein is CGSSQDSLARDEQFF.

Concerning this clonotype itself: Compared with germline, one end of the junction differs, possibly owing to a read error. V usage is TRBV10-3 and J usage is TRBJ1-3; D call uncertain. Germline loops: CDR1 ENHRY, CDR2 SYGVKD. The CDR3 totals 14 residues. CDR3 sequence reads: CVISESVSGNTIFF. As DNA, the CDR3 is TGTGTCATCAGTGAGTCAGTATCTGGAAACACCATATTTTTT.

This sequence joins TRBV5-4 and TRBJ2-3; D may be TRBD2 (6 bases). V was pared by 8 bases and J by 8 bases, with 18 bases between. Germline V lookup: CDR1 SGHNT, CDR2 YYREEE (reference sequence). The CDR3 extends over 13 amino acids. CDR3 sequence reads: CASSPGLGGTQYF. The DNA for the CDR3 is TGTGCCAGTAGCCCGGGGTTGGGGGGTACGCAGTATTTT.

The count of this clonotype is one. One junction end disagrees with the germline gene, perhaps due to a read error. V usage is TRBV6-6 and J usage is TRBJ2-3, with D perhaps matching TRBD1 (6 bases). The length of the CDR3 is 15 residues. Per the germline V gene, CDR1 is MNHNY and CDR2 is SVGAGI (reference sequence). The CDR3 DNA is TGTGCCAGGAGTTACCAGAGGGGGAACACATATACGCAGTATTTT. It yields the protein CARSYQRGNTYTQYF.

Concerning this clonotype itself: Its ends do not fully match the called genes, so a read error is possible. The genes are TRBV5-1 and TRBJ2-7, with D perhaps matching TRBD1 (6 bases). This CDR3 spans 13 amino acids. CDR1 and CDR2 from the germline V gene are SGHRS and YFSETQ. In nucleotides, the CDR3 is TGCACCAGCAGCTGGGACAAGACCTATGAGCAGTGCTTC. Its protein product is CTSSWDKTYEQCF.

A few counts support this clonotype. Sequence at one end of the junction differs from germline and may be a read error. This chain connects TRBV4-3 to TRBJ2-1; D remains unclear. The CDR3 is 16 amino acids. CDR1 and CDR2 (germline): LGHNA, YSLEER. The CDR3 DNA reads TGCGCCGGCAGCCGAGATGCTGGAAGCTCCTACAATGAGCAGTTCTTC. Protein sequence: CAGSRDAGSSYNEQFF.

The chain employs TRBV4-3 and TRBJ2-3, with TRBD2 matching 7 bases. Germline-derived CDR1 and CDR2 are LGHNA and YSLEER. With V trimmed by 0 bases and J by 2 bases, 11 bases remained unmatched. This CDR3 is 18 amino acids long. CDR3 sequence reads: CASSQDAGEPILTDTQYF. The CDR3 coding sequence is TGCGCCAGCAGCCAAGATGCGGGGGAACCTATACTCACAGATACGCAGTATTTT.

Notes on this clonotype: At one of its ends the junction is not consistent with the germline gene, which may arise from a read error. This sequence joins TRBV4-2 and TRBJ2-7, with D possibly matching TRBD1 (5 bases). CDR3 length: 14 amino acids. Germline V CDR1 and CDR2: LGHNA, YNFKEQ. This CDR3 is CASSQEPRGFEQYF. CDR3 in DNA: TGTGCGAGCAGCCAAGAACCTAGGGGCTTCGAGCAATACTTC.

As concerns this clonotype: The junction does not match germline at one end; this may be a read error. CDR3 loop: CAGSYSTHLTRYF. The CDR3, as DNA: TGTGCCGGCAGTTACTCGACTCATCTGACTCGGTACTTC. The chain carries TRBV6-2 or TRBV6-3 and TRBJ2-5; D uncertain. Per the germline V gene, CDR1 is MNHEY and CDR2 is SVGEGT. The CDR3 contains 13 residues.

On this clonotype itself: Its ends do not fully match the called genes, so a read error is possible. The V gene is TRBV7-8, the J gene TRBJ2-7; D ambiguous. The V gene's germline CDR1 is SGHVS and CDR2 FQNEAQ. The CDR3 is 18 residues long. CDR3 DNA: TGTGCCAGCAGCTCGGGTCGCGATCGTACTATGTGCTCCTACGAGGAGTACTTC. This gives the protein CASSSGRDRTMCSYEEYF.